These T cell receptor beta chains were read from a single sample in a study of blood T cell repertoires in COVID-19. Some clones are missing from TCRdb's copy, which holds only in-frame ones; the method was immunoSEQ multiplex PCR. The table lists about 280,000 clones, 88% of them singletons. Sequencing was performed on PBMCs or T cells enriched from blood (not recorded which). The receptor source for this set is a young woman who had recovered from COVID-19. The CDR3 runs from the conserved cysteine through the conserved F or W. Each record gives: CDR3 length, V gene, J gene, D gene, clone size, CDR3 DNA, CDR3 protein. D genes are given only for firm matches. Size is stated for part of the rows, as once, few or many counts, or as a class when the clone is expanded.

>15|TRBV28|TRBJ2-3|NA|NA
TGTGCCAGCCTTGGGAGGGGGGAGTGGGCAGATACGCAGTATTTT
CASLGRGEWADTQYF
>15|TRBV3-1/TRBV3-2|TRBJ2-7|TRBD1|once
TGTGCCAGCAGCCCCCGGGACAGGGTGACCTACGAGCAGTACTTC
CASSPRDRVTYEQYF
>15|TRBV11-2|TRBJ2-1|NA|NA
TGTGCCAGCAGGGCGGCTAGCGCATCCTACAATGAGCAGTTCTTC
CASRAASASYNEQFF
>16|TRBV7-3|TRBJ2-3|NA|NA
TGTGCCAGCAGCTTAGGTGGGGGGGCCGGCACAGATACGCAGTATTTT
CASSLGGGAGTDTQYF
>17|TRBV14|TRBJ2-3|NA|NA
TGTGCCAGCAGCCAAGATCGAGGACAGCCAATTCACGATACGCAGTATTTT
CASSQDRGQPIHDTQYF
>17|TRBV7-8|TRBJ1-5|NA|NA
TGTGCCAGCAGCTTGGGCAGGGTCTCGATAGGGAATCAGCCCCAGCATTTT
CASSLGRVSIGNQPQHF
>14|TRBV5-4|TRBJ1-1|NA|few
TGTGCCAGCATTAAATCGGGGAGGAACACTGAAGCTTTCTTT
CASIKSGRNTEAFF
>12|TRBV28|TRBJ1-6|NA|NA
TGTGCCAGCAGTTTCAGTTATTCACCCCTCCACTTT
CASSFSYSPLHF
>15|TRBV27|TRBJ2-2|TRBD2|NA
TGTGCCAGCAGTTCCGGGGGGGTCGGCACCGGGGAGCTGTTTTTT
CASSSGGVGTGELFF
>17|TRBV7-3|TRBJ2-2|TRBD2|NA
TGTGCCAGCAGCTTAAGTTTTAGTCGGGGACTAGCCGGGGAGCTGTTTTTT
CASSLSFSRGLAGELFF
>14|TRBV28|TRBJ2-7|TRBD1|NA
TGTGCCAGCAGTTTAACGACAGGGCGGTACGAGCAGTACTTC
CASSLTTGRYEQYF
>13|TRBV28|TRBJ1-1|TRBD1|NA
TGTGCCAGCAGTAGCTCGGACAGGCGGAGAGCTTTCTTT
CASSSSDRRRAFF
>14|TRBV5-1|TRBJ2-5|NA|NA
TGCGCCAGCAGGTTAGTTCAGGCCCAAGAGACCCAGTACTTC
CASRLVQAQETQYF
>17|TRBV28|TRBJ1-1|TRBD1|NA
TGTGCCAGCAGTTTCGGACAGGCGACAACTTTGAACACTGAAGCTTTCTTT
CASSFGQATTLNTEAFF
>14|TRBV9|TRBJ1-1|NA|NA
TGTGCCAGCAGCTTTGGTAGGGGGAACACTGAAGCTTTCTTT
CASSFGRGNTEAFF
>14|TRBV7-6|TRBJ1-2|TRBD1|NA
TGTGCCAGCAGCCTGGACAGGGGGCATAATGGCTACACCTTC
CASSLDRGHNGYTF
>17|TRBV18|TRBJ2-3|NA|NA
TGTGCCAGCTCACCACCGGCAGGGGAACGATACACAGATACGCAGTATTTT
CASSPPAGERYTDTQYF
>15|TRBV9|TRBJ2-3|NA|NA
TGTGCCAGCTCGTACTTCGGGGAACGGCACGATACGCAGTATTTT
CASSYFGERHDTQYF
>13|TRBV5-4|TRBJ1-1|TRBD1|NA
TGTGCCAGCAGCTTACAGGGGGGACCTGAAGCTTTCTTT
CASSLQGGPEAFF
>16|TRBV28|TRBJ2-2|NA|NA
TGTGCCAGCAGTTTATTGGGTAGGGAGGTCTCCGGGGAGCTGTTTTTT
CASSLLGREVSGELFF
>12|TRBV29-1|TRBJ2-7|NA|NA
TGCAGCGTGATCGGGGTAGCCTACGAGCAGTACTTC
CSVIGVAYEQYF
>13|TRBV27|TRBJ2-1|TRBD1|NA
TGTGCCAGCACCCGATCGGACAGGGGGTTCCAGTTCTTC
CASTRSDRGFQFF
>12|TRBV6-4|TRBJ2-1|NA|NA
TGTGCCAGCAGTGACTCGGGGGGAGAGCAGTTCTTC
CASSDSGGEQFF
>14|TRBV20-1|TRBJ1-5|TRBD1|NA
TGCAGTGCTAGTCGGGGGACAGGTTATCAGCCCCAGCATTTT
CSASRGTGYQPQHF
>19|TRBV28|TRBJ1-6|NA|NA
TGTGCCAGCAGTTTTTTTTCCCGTGTCCTGAGCTCCTATAATTCACCCCTCCACTTT
CASSFFSRVLSSYNSPLHF
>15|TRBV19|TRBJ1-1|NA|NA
TGTGCCAGTATCCCAGGGCCCCCCGAAAGGACTGAAGCTTTCTTT
CASIPGPPERTEAFF
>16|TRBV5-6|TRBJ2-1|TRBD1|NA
TGTGCCAGCAGCCCCGGATGGGGACAGGGTTACAATGAGCAGTTCTTC
CASSPGWGQGYNEQFF
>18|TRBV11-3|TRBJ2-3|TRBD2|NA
TGTGCCAGCAGCTTGGCGGGGGGGCCTCCCGAGGCCACAGATACGCAGTATTTT
CASSLAGGPPEATDTQYF
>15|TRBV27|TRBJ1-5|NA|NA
TGTGCCAGCAGTAAGACAGGCCCAAGCAATCAGCCCCAGCATTTT
CASSKTGPSNQPQHF
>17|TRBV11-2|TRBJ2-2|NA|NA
TGTGCCAGCAGCTTAATCCCAGGGTTAGGAGACACCGGGGAGCTGTTTTTT
CASSLIPGLGDTGELFF
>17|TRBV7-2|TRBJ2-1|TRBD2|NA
TGTGCCAGCAGCTTAGTTGTCGCAGGACTAGCGGGAAATGAGCAGTTCTTC
CASSLVVAGLAGNEQFF
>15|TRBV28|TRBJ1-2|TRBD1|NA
TGTGCCAGCAGTTTATATTCGCAGGGGGGAAGCGGCTACACCTTC
CASSLYSQGGSGYTF
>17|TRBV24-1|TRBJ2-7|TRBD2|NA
TGTGCCACCGGTGAGAACCGGGGACTAGCGGGAGACTACGAGCAGTACTTC
CATGENRGLAGDYEQYF
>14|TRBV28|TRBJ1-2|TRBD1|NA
TGTGCCAGCAGTTTCGGGACAGGGGAGTATGGCTACACCTTC
CASSFGTGEYGYTF
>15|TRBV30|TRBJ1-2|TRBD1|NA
TGTGCCTGGACCCTAGGGACAGGCGGGCCCTATGGCTACACCTTC
CAWTLGTGGPYGYTF
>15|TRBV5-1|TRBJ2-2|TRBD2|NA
TGCGCCAGCAGAGGACTAGCGGGAGGGACCGGGGAGCTGTTTTTT
CASRGLAGGTGELFF
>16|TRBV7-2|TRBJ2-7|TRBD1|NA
TGTGCCAGCAGCTTAGGGGGACAGGGGGAATTTTGGGAGCAGTACTTC
CASSLGGQGEFWEQYF
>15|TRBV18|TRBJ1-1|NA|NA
TGTGCCAGCTCACCACCGGGGGCGGGCGGCACTGAAGCTTTCTTT
CASSPPGAGGTEAFF
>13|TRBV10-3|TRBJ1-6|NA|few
TGTGCCGCCCGAGCGGGGGCTAATTCACCCCTCCACTTT
CAARAGANSPLHF
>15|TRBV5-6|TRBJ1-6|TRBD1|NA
TGTGCCAGCAGCTTGGGGCAGGGGGGTAATTCACCCCTCCACTTT
CASSLGQGGNSPLHF
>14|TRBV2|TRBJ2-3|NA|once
TGTGCCAGCAGTGAAGGGGCAGTCCAAAAGCCGCAGTATTTT
CASSEGAVQKPQYF
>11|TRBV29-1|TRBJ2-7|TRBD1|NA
TGCAGCGTTAGGGACAGCGACCAACAGTACTTC
CSVRDSDQQYF
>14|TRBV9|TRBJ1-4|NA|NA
TGTGCCAGCAGCGTATCAGGGCAGACAGAAAAACTGTTTTTT
CASSVSGQTEKLFF
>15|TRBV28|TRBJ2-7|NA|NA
TGTGCCAGCACTCGCGGCCCCCAACCCCCCTACGAGCAGTACTTC
CASTRGPQPPYEQYF
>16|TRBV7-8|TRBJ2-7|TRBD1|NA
TGTGCCAGCAGCGTATCATCCGGGGCGACAGGGTCCGAGCAGTACTTC
CASSVSSGATGSEQYF
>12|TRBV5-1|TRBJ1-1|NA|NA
TGCGCCAGCCTCTCGGGAGGGGGGCTTGCTTTCTTT
CASLSGGGLAFF